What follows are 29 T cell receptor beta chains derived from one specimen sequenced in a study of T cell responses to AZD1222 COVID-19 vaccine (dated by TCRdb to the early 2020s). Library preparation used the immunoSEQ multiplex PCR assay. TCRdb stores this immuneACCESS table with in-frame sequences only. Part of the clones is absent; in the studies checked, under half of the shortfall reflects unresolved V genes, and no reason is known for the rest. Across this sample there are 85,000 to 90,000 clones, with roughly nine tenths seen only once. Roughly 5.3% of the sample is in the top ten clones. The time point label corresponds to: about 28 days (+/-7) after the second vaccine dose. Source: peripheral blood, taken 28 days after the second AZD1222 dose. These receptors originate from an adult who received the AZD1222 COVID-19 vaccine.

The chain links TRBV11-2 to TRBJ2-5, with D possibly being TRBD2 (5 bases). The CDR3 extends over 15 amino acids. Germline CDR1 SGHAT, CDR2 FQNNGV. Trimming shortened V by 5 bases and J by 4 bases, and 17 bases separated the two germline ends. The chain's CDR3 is CASSVQEGRGETQYF. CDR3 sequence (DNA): TGTGCCAGCAGCGTACAAGAGGGCCGGGGAGAGACCCAGTACTTC.

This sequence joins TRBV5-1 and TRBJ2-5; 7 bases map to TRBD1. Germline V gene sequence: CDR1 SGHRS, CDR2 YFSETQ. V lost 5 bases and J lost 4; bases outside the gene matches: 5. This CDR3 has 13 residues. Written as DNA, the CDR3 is TGCGCCAGCAGTCGGGACAGCGGAGAGACCCAGTACTTC. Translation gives CASSRDSGETQYF.

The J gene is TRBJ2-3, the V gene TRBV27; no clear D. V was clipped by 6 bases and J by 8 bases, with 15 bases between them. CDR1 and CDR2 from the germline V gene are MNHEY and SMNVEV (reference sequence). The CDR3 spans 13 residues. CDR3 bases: TGTGCCAGCAGCACCCAAGAGCGTTTTACGCAGTATTTT. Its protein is CASSTQERFTQYF.

DNA of the CDR3: TGTGCCAGCAGAGGGGGTAGGGAAGAGGGTAATGAAAAACTGTTTTTT. Residues: CASRGGREEGNEKLFF. The chain carries TRBV27 and TRBJ1-4; D may be TRBD1 (6 bases). The CDR3 extends over 16 amino acids. Germline values: CDR1 MNHEY, CDR2 SMNVEV (reference sequence). Trimming shortened V by 6 bases and J by 4 bases, and 18 bases separated the two germline ends.

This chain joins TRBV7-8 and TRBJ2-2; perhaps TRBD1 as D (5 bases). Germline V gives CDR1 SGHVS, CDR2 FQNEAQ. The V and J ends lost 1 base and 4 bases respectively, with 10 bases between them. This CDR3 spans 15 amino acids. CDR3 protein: CASSLVGAATGELFF. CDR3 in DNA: TGTGCCAGCAGCTTAGTAGGGGCGGCCACCGGGGAGCTGTTTTTT.

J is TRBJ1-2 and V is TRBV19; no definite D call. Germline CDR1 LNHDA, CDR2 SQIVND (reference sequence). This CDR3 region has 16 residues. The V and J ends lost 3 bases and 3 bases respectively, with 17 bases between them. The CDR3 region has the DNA TGTGCCAGTAGTATCGTCTACGTGGGCAGCGACTATGGCTACACCTTC. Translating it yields CASSIVYVGSDYGYTF. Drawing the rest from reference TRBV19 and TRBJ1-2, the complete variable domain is DGGITQSPKYLFRKEGQNVTLSCEQNLNHDAMYWYRQDPGQGLRLIYYSQIVNDFQKGDIAEGYSVSREKKESFPLTVTSAQKNPTAFYLCASSIVYVGSDYGYTFGSGTRLTVV.

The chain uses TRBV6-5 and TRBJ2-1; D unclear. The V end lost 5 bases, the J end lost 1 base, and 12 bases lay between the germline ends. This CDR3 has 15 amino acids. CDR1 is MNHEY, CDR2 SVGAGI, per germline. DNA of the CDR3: TGTGCCAGCAGTCTACCTAGGGTGTCCTACAATGAGCAGTTCTTC. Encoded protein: CASSLPRVSYNEQFF.

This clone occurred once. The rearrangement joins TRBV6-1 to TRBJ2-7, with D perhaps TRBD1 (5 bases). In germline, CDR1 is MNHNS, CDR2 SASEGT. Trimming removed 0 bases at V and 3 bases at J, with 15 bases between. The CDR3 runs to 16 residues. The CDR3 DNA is TGTGCCAGCAGTGAAGCTCCGTTCGTGCAGGGCTACGAGCAGTACGTC. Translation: CASSEAPFVQGYEQYV.

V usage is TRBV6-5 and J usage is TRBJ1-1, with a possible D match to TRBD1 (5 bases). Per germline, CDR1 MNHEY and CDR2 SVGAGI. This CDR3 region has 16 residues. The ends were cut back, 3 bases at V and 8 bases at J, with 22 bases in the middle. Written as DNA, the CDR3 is TGTGCCAGCAGTTATTCGGACACAGACCTAATGGGGGAAGCTTTCTTT. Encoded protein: CASSYSDTDLMGEAFF.

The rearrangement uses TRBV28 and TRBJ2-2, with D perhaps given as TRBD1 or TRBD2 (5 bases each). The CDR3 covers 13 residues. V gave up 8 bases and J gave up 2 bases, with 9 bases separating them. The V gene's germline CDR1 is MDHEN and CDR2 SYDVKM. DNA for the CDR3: TGTGCCAGCGGGACGGGCAACACCGGGGAGCTGTTTTTT. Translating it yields CASGTGNTGELFF.

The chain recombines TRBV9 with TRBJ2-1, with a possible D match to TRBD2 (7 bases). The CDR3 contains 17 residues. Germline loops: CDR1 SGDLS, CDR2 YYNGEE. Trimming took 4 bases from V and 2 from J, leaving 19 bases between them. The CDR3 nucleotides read TGTGCCAGCAGCCCCAGAGTGGGGGCGGGGGCCTACAATGAGCAGTTCTTC. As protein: CASSPRVGAGAYNEQFF.

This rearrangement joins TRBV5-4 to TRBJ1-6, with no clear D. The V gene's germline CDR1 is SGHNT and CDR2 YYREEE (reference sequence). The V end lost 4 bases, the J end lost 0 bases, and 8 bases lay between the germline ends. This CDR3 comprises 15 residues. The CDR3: CASSPDPSYNSPLHF. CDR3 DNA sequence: TGTGCCAGCAGCCCGGACCCCTCCTATAATTCACCCCTCCACTTT.

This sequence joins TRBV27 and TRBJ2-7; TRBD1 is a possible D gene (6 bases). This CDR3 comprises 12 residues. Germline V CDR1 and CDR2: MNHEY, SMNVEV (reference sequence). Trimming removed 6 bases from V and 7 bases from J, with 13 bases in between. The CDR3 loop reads CASSNHGTEQYV. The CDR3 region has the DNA TGTGCCAGCAGCAACCACGGGACAGAGCAGTACGTC.

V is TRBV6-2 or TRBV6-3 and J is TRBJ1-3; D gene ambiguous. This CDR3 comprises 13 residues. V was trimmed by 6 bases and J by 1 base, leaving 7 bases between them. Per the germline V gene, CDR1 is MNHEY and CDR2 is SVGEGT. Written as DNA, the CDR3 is TGTGCCAGCAGCAGGATTTCTGGAAACACCATATATTTT. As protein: CASSRISGNTIYF.

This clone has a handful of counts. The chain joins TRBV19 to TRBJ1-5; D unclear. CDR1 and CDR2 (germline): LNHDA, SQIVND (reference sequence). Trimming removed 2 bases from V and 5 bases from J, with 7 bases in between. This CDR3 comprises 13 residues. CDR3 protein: CASSIRGDQPQHF. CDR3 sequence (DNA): TGTGCCAGTAGTATACGGGGTGATCAGCCCCAGCATTTT.

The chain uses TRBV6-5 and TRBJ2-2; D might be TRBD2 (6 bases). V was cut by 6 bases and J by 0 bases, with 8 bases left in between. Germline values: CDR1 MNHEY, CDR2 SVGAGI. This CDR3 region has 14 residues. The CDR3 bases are TGTGCCAGCAGCCGGGAGTCGAACACCGGGGAGCTGTTTTTT. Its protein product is CASSRESNTGELFF.

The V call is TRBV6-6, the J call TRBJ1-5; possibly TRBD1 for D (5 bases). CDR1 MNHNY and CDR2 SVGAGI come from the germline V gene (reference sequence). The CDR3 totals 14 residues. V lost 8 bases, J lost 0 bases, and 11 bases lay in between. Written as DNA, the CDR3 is TGTGCCAGCTGGGGGGTCGATAGCAATCAGCCCCAGCATTTT. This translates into CASWGVDSNQPQHF.

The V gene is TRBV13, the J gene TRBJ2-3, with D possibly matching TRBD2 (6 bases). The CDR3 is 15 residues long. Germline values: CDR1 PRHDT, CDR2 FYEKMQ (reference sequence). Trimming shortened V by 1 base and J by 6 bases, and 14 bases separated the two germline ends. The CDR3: CASSLVGLSQDTQYF. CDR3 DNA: TGTGCCAGCAGCTTAGTGGGACTCTCCCAGGATACGCAGTATTTT.

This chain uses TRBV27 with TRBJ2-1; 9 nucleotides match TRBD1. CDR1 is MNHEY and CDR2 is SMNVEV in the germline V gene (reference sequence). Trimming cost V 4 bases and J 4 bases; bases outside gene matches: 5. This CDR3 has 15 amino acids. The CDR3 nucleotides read TGTGCCAGCAGTTCTCGGGACAGGGTTTACAATGAGCAGTTCTTC. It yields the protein CASSSRDRVYNEQFF.

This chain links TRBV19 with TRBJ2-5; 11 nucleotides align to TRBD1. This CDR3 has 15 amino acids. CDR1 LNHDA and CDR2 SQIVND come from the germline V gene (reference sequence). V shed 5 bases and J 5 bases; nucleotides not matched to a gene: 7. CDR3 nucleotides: TGTGCCAGTAGTGGGACAGGGGGGTTCGTCGAGACCCAGTACTTC. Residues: CASSGTGGFVETQYF.

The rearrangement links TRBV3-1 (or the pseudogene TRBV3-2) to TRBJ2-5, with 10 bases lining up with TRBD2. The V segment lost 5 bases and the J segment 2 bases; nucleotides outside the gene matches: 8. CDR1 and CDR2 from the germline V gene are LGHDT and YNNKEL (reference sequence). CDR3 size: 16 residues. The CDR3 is CASSNELAGNQETQYF. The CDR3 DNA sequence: TGTGCCAGCAGCAACGAACTAGCGGGGAATCAAGAGACCCAGTACTTC.

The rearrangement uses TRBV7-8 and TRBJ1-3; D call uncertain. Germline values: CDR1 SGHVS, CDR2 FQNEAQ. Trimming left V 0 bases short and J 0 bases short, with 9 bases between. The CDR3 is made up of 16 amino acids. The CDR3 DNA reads TGTGCCAGCAGCTTAGCGCCCGAAAGCTCTGGAAACACCATATATTTT. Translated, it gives CASSLAPESSGNTIYF.

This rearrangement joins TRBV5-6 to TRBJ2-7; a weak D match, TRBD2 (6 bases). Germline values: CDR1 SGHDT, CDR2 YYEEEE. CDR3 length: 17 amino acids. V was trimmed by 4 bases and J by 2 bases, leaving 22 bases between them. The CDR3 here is CASSPTLGGTITYEQYV. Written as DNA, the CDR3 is TGTGCCAGCAGCCCAACCCTCGGCGGGACCATCACCTACGAGCAGTACGTC.

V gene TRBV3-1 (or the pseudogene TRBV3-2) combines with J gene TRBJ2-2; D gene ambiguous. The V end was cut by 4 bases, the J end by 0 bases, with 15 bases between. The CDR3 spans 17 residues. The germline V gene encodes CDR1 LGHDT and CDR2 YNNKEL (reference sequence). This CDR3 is CASSPSRKVSNTGELFF. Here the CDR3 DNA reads TGTGCCAGCAGCCCTTCAAGGAAGGTCTCGAACACCGGGGAGCTGTTTTTT.

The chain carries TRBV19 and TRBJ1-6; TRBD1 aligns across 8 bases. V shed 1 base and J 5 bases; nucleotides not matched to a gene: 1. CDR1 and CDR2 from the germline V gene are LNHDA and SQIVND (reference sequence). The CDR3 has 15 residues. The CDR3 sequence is CASSIAGGHNSPLHF. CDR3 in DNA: TGTGCCAGTAGTATAGCAGGGGGCCATAATTCACCCCTCCACTTT. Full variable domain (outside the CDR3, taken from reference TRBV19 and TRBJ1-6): DGGITQSPKYLFRKEGQNVTLSCEQNLNHDAMYWYRQDPGQGLRLIYYSQIVNDFQKGDIAEGYSVSREKKESFPLTVTSAQKNPTAFYLCASSIAGGHNSPLHFGNGTRLTVT.

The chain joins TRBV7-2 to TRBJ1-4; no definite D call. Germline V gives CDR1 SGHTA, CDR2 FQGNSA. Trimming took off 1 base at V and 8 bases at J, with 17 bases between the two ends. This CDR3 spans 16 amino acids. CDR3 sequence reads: CASSLDGEGINEKLFF. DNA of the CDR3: TGTGCCAGCAGCTTAGACGGGGAAGGGATAAACGAAAAACTGTTTTTT.

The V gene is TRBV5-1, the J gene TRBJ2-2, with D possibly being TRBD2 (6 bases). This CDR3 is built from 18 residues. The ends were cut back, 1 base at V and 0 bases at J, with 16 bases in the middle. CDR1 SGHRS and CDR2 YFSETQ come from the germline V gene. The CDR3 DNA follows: TGCGCCAGCAGCTTGACTTTGCTCGGAGGGGCGAACACCGGGGAGCTGTTTTTT. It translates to CASSLTLLGGANTGELFF.

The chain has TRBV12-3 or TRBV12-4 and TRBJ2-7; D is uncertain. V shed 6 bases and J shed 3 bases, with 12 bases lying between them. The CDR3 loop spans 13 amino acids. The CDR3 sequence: CASSYGSNYEQYF. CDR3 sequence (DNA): TGTGCCAGCAGCTATGGGTCGAACTACGAGCAGTACTTC.

The CDR3 nucleotides are TGTGCCAGCAGCCCTCACTCCCGCGGGACTGGCCCCTACGAGCAGTACGTC. Translation: CASSPHSRGTGPYEQYV. The chain has TRBV7-3 and TRBJ2-7; a weak D match, TRBD2 (6 bases). The CDR3 is 17 residues long. Germline V CDR1 and CDR2: SGHTA, FQGTGA. V shed 5 bases and J shed 2 bases, with 22 bases lying between them.